Here is one TCR beta chain with its context. What antigen it recognizes has not been identified. There are no base qualities to consult, and no much larger clone falls within one base. This sample is part of a study of cytomegalovirus exposure and HLA in healthy donors (dated by TCRdb to 2017 to 2019). The study in broad terms: The 666 repertoires of the first cohort and the 120 validation repertoires were produced on the same platform, according to a later analysis. The study was designed to test whether signatures of past pathogen exposure could be identified by cataloging public T cell receptors. Along with the approximately 650-subject first cohort, a separate validation cohort of more than 90 different subjects was used. The study combined high-throughput TCR immunosequencing, statistical association of individual TCRs with disease status, and machine learning to predict cytomegalovirus infection status.

Trimming accounts for 8 bases at V and 0 bases at J, while the number of junction bases matched to no gene is 7. Based on the germline V gene, the CDR1 and CDR2 sequences are MGHDK and SYGVNS. CDR3 length: 15 amino acids, cysteine to phenylalanine. Of all the DNA, just the CDR3 is kept, 45 bases in frame from base 1. Donors formed part of the validation cohort, which comprised 120 subjects and was distinct from the first cohort of under 850 subjects. The paper as a whole reports these results and caveats: In a later analysis, TCRs clustered in the first cohort were found to also tend to co-occur in the 100 to 150 validation repertoires, with approximately 93% of cluster scores above 0. Cytomegalovirus status was reported to be diagnosed by the classifier with high specificity and sensitivity in both the original and validation cohorts. The study listed approximately 160 TCR beta chains as associated with cytomegalovirus. The authors suggested that the approach could potentially be generalized to other disease states and immunological phenotypes. While some public TCRs were present in many individuals, most TCR sequences turned up only very rarely across donors. All 120 or so repertoires were used to score co-occurrence in the validation cohort in a later analysis, because that analysis had no HLA typing for the cohort. A few of the identified cytomegalovirus-associated TCR beta chains were confirmed in vitro to be specific for cytomegalovirus antigens.

Library preparation was by the immunoSEQ multiplex PCR assay. For the original study's pipeline: A statistical classification framework was developed to diagnose cytomegalovirus status using the catalog of TCR beta chain sequences. The source is immuneACCESS, and TCRdb retained only in-frame sequences with V and J called. Part of the clones is not carried over; for the studies checked, unresolved V genes explain less than half of this, and the remainder is unexplained. For V, J and clone size, that table is used; D and trimming come from the DNA. This sample gives a few hundred thousand clones in total; more than 80% of them show up just once. Of the sample, around 0.84% falls within the top ten clones.

Recombination connected TRBV25-1 to TRBJ2-7, with 10 middle bases fitting TRBD2. This TCR was sampled from a woman aged 18-35 years in good health and CMV-seronegative. Sequencing was carried out using PBMCs. The CDR3 protein is CASQGLAASSYEQYF. In nucleotide form, the sequence is TGTGCCAGCCAAGGACTAGCGGCGAGCTCCTACGAGCAGTACTTC.